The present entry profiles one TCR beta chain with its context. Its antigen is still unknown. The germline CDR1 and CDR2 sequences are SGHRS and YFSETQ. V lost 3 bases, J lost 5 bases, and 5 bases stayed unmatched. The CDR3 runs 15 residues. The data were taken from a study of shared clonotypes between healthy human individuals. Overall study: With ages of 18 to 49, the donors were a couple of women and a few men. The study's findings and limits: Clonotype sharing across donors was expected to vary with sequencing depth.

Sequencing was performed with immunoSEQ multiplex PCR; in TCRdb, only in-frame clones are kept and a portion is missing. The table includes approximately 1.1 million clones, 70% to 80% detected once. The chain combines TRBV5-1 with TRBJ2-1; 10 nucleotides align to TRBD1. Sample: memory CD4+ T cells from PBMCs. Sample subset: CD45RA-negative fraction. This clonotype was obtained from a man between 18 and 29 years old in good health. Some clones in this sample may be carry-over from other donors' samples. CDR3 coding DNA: TGCGCCAGCAGCTACGCGGGACAGGGGAACAATGAGCAGTTCTTC. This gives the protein CASSYAGQGNNEQFF.